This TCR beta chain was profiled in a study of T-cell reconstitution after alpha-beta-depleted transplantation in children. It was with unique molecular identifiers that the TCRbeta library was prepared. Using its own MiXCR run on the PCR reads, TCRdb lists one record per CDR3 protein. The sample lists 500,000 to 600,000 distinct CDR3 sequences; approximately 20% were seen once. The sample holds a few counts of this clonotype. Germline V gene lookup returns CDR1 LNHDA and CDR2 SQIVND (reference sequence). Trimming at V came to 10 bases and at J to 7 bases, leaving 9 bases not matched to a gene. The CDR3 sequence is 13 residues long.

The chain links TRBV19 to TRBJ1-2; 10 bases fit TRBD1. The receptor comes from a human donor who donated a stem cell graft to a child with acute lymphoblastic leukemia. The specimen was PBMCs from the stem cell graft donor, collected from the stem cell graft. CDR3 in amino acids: CATLWGQGFGYTF. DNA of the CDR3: TGTGCCACGCTGTGGGGACAGGGGTTTGGCTACACCTTC.